The source of this T cell receptor (beta chain) is a study of metastatic and nonmetastatic thyroid tumors. V dropped 3 bases and J dropped 1 base, with 7 bases sitting between them. The CDR3 loop spans 13 amino acids. Germline V lookup: CDR1 SQVTM, CDR2 ANQGSEA. All patients were untreated before thyroid surgery. This clone was recorded at least ten times. TCRdb re-analyzed the PCR reads through MiXCR. Of tens of thousands of clones listed, more than 14% are singletons. This TCR was recovered from a female donor with papillary thyroid cancer or a benign thyroid nodule (not recorded which). Some clones in this sample may be carry-over from other donors' samples. The sequenced material came from tumor tissue. The chain links TRBV29-1 to TRBJ1-3; the D is unclear. For the CDR3, the DNA is TGCAGCGTTGAGAAGAATTCTGGAAACACCATATATTTT. This codes for CSVEKNSGNTIYF.